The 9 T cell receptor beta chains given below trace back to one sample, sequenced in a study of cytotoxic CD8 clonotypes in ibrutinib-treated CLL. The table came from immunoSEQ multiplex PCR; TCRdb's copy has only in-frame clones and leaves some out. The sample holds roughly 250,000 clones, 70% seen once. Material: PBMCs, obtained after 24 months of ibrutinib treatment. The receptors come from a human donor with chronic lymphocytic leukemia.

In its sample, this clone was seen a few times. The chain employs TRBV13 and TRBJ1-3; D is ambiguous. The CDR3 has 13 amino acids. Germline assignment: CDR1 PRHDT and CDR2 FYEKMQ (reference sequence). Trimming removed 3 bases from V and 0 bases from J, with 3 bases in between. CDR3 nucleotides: TGTGCCAGCAGCTTTGACTCTGGAAACACCATATATTTT. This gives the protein CASSFDSGNTIYF.

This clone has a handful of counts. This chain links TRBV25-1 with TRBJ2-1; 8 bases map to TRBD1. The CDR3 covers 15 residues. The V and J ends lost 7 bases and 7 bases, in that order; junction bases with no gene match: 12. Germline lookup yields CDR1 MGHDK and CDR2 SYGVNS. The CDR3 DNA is TGTGCCAGCAACCACCCGGGACAGGAGTTGAATGAGCAGTTCTTC. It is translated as CASNHPGQELNEQFF.

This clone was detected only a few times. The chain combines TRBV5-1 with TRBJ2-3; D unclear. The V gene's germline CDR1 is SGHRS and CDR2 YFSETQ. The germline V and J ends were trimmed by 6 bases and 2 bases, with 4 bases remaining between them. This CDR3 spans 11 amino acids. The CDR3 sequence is CASTDTDTQYF. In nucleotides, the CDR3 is TGCGCCAGCACCGACACAGATACGCAGTATTTT.

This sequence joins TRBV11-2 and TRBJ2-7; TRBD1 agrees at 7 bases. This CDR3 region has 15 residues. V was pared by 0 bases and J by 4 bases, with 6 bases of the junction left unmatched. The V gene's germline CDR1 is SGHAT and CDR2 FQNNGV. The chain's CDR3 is CASSLETGQTYEQYF. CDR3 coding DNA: TGTGCCAGCAGCTTAGAGACGGGACAGACATACGAGCAGTACTTC.

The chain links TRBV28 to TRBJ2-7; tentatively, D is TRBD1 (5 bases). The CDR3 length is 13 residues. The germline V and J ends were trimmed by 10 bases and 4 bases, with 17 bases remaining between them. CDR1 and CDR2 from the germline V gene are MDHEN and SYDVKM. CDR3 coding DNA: TGTGCCACCGGGTTGGGCAGGGAATACGAGCAGTACTTC. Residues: CATGLGREYEQYF.

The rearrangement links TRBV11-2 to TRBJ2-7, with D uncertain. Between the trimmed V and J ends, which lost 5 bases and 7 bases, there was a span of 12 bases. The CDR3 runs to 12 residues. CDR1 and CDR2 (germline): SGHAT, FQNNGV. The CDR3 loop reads CASSTSSREQYF. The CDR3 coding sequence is TGTGCCAGCAGCACATCTAGTCGAGAGCAGTACTTC.

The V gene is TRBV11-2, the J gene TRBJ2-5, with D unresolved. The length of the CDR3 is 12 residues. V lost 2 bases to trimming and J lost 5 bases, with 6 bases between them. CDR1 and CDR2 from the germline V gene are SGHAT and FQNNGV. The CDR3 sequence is CASSLSRETQYF. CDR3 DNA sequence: TGTGCCAGCAGCTTATCGCGGGAGACCCAGTACTTC.

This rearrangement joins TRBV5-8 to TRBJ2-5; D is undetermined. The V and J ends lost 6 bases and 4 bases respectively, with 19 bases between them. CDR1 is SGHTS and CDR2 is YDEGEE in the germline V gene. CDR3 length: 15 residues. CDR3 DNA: TGTGCCAGCACCCAAATGCCCAGGAGTCGAGAGACCCAGTACTTC. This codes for CASTQMPRSRETQYF.

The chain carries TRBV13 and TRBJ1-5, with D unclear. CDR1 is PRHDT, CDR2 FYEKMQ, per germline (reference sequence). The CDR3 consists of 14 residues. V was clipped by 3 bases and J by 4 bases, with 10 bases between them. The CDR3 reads CASSLLGGNQPQHF. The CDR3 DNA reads TGTGCCAGCAGCTTGCTTGGAGGGAATCAGCCCCAGCATTTT.